This is a list of T cell receptor beta chains from one sample in a study of Ad26.COV2.S vaccination and SARS-CoV-2 variants. Sequencing was performed with immunoSEQ multiplex PCR; in TCRdb, only in-frame clones are kept and a portion is missing. The sample contains around 94,000 clones, 80% of which appear only once. The starting material was peripheral blood, obtained after recovery from COVID-19. These TCRs come from a human donor who had recovered from COVID-19. Both conserved end residues are trimmed from each CDR3. Fields, in order: CDR3 protein, clone size, V gene, D gene, J gene. The D gene is left open where the match is weak. Clone sizes are given selectively: once, few, many, or a class where the clone is expanded.

ATNTLTGGTEAF | - | TRBV6-6 | TRBD1 | TRBJ1-1
ASSEWEGNTEAF | - | TRBV25-1 | - | TRBJ1-1
AIQPQGTDTQY | few | TRBV3-1/TRBV3-2 | TRBD1 | TRBJ2-3
ASSLQETQY | - | TRBV7-9 | - | TRBJ2-5
ASSHTRDSRNQPQH | few | TRBV19 | TRBD1 | TRBJ1-5
ASSKNPISYEQY | - | TRBV19 | - | TRBJ2-7
ATSGYGIQY | - | TRBV6-5 | - | TRBJ2-4
ASSTNTDTQY | - | TRBV9 | - | TRBJ2-3
ASSSLGGTGANVLT | - | TRBV5-1 | TRBD2 | TRBJ2-6
ASSQNRDRGTDTQY | - | TRBV3-1/TRBV3-2 | TRBD1 | TRBJ2-3
ASSENRVAGELF | - | TRBV2 | - | TRBJ2-2
ASSGLQGRSTDTQY | - | TRBV9 | - | TRBJ2-3
ACTFKQGRGQDGYT | few | TRBV30 | TRBD1 | TRBJ1-2
ASSKGGGYGYT | - | TRBV21-1 | - | TRBJ1-2
ASSSVGTGGFQPQH | - | TRBV7-9 | TRBD1 | TRBJ1-5
ASSLEGTGENTEAF | - | TRBV13 | TRBD1 | TRBJ1-1
ASSYSKGGLDTQY | - | TRBV6-5 | - | TRBJ2-3
ASSHVYGYT | - | TRBV19 | - | TRBJ1-2
ASTETSGGTSDTQY | - | TRBV11-2 | TRBD2 | TRBJ2-3
SVWDRSKNIQY | - | TRBV29-1 | TRBD1 | TRBJ2-4
AATGTGTYEQY | - | TRBV30 | TRBD1 | TRBJ2-7
ASMRWGDTGELF | - | TRBV19 | - | TRBJ2-2
ASSNPSTGGSPLH | - | TRBV7-2 | - | TRBJ1-6
ASSVDRDSQPQH | - | TRBV2 | TRBD1 | TRBJ1-5
ASSRDRTLDYGYT | - | TRBV6-5 | TRBD1 | TRBJ1-2
ASRNPKGANTEAF | - | TRBV5-1 | TRBD1 | TRBJ1-1
ASSGLAGGTETQY | - | TRBV5-6 | TRBD2 | TRBJ2-5
ASTEGLSSYNEQF | - | TRBV5-1 | - | TRBJ2-1
AISESRGPGNQPQH | - | TRBV10-3 | - | TRBJ1-5
ASSADRAADTQY | - | TRBV11-2 | TRBD1 | TRBJ2-3
ASSLNRPDNSPLH | few | TRBV5-6 | - | TRBJ1-6
ASSFHDRGQETQY | - | TRBV5-6 | TRBD1 | TRBJ2-5
ASSRPTDTQY | - | TRBV18 | - | TRBJ2-3
ASSPGLGGNSPLH | - | TRBV3-1/TRBV3-2 | - | TRBJ1-6
ASSPGQSTGELF | - | TRBV18 | TRBD1 | TRBJ2-2
ASSHEWNGYT | - | TRBV3-1/TRBV3-2 | - | TRBJ1-2
ASSLDTVSYEQY | many | TRBV11-2 | - | TRBJ2-7
ASSLGGIGELF | few | TRBV12-3/TRBV12-4 | - | TRBJ2-2
ASSYSGTGELF | - | TRBV6-6 | - | TRBJ2-2
ASSYSYRGSYEQY | few | TRBV6-2/TRBV6-3 | TRBD1 | TRBJ2-7
ASSQAVDTQY | - | TRBV3-1/TRBV3-2 | - | TRBJ2-3
ASGLPYEQY | - | TRBV6-5 | - | TRBJ2-7
ASSQAAGGLDSGANVLT | - | TRBV4-1 | TRBD2 | TRBJ2-6
ASSLVRKGENGYT | - | TRBV7-2 | - | TRBJ1-2
ASSHLGDDYGYT | - | TRBV11-2 | - | TRBJ1-2
ASSYGQGNQPQH | - | TRBV7-9 | TRBD1 | TRBJ1-5
SVAPLSYEQY | - | TRBV29-1 | - | TRBJ2-7
ASSKDFTDQPQH | - | TRBV21-1 | - | TRBJ1-5
ASRGGQGVQPQH | - | TRBV28 | TRBD1 | TRBJ1-5
ASSPGGPTDTQY | - | TRBV11-3 | TRBD2 | TRBJ2-3
AWSGGLGQGANYGYT | - | TRBV30 | TRBD1 | TRBJ1-2
ASRRQGEKLF | - | TRBV2 | TRBD1 | TRBJ1-4
ASSPRIAGLYGYT | few | TRBV4-3 | - | TRBJ1-2
ASSDRGANEKLF | - | TRBV2 | - | TRBJ1-4
ATSVLAGSSYEQY | - | TRBV24-1 | TRBD2 | TRBJ2-7
ASSESIDRQAEAF | few | TRBV6-1 | - | TRBJ1-1